This T cell receptor (beta chain) appears in the sequencing data of a study of cytotoxic CD8 clonotypes in ibrutinib-treated CLL. Study at large: Within the patient group, 11 were relapsed/refractory and 15 treatment-naive, and some 18 were IGHV unmutated. It was after a median about 12 months of treatment, range 6 to 36, that response samples were taken. There were, on average, about 260,000 productive templates and approximately 94,000 productive rearrangements per sample.

The data were produced by immunoSEQ multiplex PCR, yet TCRdb's version contains in-frame clones alone and is incomplete. This table has 65,000 to 90,000 clones, approximately 82% appearing once. The CDR3 has 11 residues. The V gene lost 5 bases and the J gene lost 5 bases, with 6 bases spanning the gap. Germline V gives CDR1 SGHTA, CDR2 FQGNSA. Sequences were derived from PBMCs, sampled after 24 months of ibrutinib treatment. The source is a human donor with chronic lymphocytic leukemia. V gene TRBV7-2 combines with J gene TRBJ2-5, with D hard to call. DNA of the CDR3: TGTGCCAGCAGCGCTGGGGAGACCCAGTACTTC. The encoded protein is CASSAGETQYF. Looking up the rest from reference TRBV7-2 and TRBJ2-5 gives the full variable domain: GAGVSQSPSNKVTEKGKDVELRCDPISGHTALYWYRQSLGQGLEFLIYFQGNSAPDKSGLPSDRFSAERTGGSVSTLTIQRTQQEDSAVYLCASSAGETQYFGPGTRLLVL.